These 16 T cell receptor beta chains originate from one sample sequenced in a study of shared clonotypes between healthy human individuals. The protocol was immunoSEQ multiplex PCR, while the TCRdb copy is restricted to in-frame clones and leaves out a portion. The sample lists about 1.5 million clones, under 99% occurring once. Sequenced input: naive CD4+ T cells sorted from blood. Subset given: CD45RA+ positively selected. The receptor set was obtained from a young man in good health.

V and J are TRBV7-2 and TRBJ2-3; tentatively, D is TRBD2 (6 bases). This CDR3 has 16 residues. V lost 4 bases to trimming and J lost 0 bases, with 14 bases between them. Germline CDR1 reads SGHTA; CDR2 reads FQGNSA. The DNA of the CDR3 is TGTGCCAGCAGCTCTCTAGCGTTTGCTAGCACAGATACGCAGTATTTT. It codes for CASSSLAFASTDTQYF.

The chain joins TRBV9 to TRBJ1-1; D is unclear. Per the germline V gene, CDR1 is SGDLS and CDR2 is YYNGEE. CDR3 length equals 16 residues. With 3 bases removed from V and 0 bases from J, the gap between germline ends came to 15 bases. The CDR3 DNA reads as TGTGCCAGCAGCGGGTACTTCGGACCTATGAACACTGAAGCTTTCTTT. Protein: CASSGYFGPMNTEAFF.

The sample holds one count of this clone. This rearrangement joins TRBV7-3 to TRBJ2-2, with D uncertain. The CDR3 consists of 14 residues. The V gene's germline CDR1 is SGHTA and CDR2 FQGTGA. V was cut by 5 bases and J by 0 bases, with 7 bases left in between. The CDR3 region has the DNA TGTGCCAGCAGCCGCGACCCGAACACCGGGGAGCTGTTTTTT. It yields the protein CASSRDPNTGELFF.

The rearrangement links TRBV7-9 to TRBJ2-1; maybe TRBD2 (5 bases). This CDR3 spans 16 amino acids. Trimming took off 0 bases at V and 2 bases at J, with 11 bases between the two ends. CDR1 is SEHNR, CDR2 FQNEAQ, per germline (reference sequence). CDR3 DNA sequence: TGTGCCAGCAGCTTAGCGGGCGGGCGAACCTACAATGAGCAGTTCTTC. This codes for CASSLAGGRTYNEQFF.

The chain couples TRBV29-1 to TRBJ2-2; D may be TRBD1 (6 bases). This CDR3 contains 14 residues. V lost 5 bases, J lost 2 bases, and 12 bases lay in between. The germline V gene encodes CDR1 SQVTM and CDR2 ANQGSEA. The CDR3 bases are TGCAGCGTTACCCAGGGGCCAAACACCGGGGAGCTGTTTTTT. It is translated as CSVTQGPNTGELFF.

The rearrangement joins TRBV6-6 to TRBJ2-2, with a possible D match to TRBD2 (6 bases). The CDR3 spans 15 residues. CDR1 and CDR2 (germline): MNHNY, SVGAGI (reference sequence). V was cut by 6 bases and J by 6 bases, with 17 bases left in between. The chain's CDR3 is CASSLGPGRSGELFF. The CDR3 coding sequence is TGTGCCAGCAGCTTGGGACCCGGGAGATCCGGGGAGCTGTTTTTT.

The rearrangement joins TRBV5-5 to TRBJ2-5; 7 bases line up with TRBD2. Germline CDR1 SGHKS, CDR2 YYEKEE (reference sequence). The CDR3 runs 15 residues. Unmatched junction bases numbered 6, after V lost 2 bases and J lost 2 bases. CDR3 residues: CASSFLTGGQETQYF. CDR3 nucleotide sequence: TGTGCCAGCAGCTTCTTGACCGGGGGGCAAGAGACCCAGTACTTC.

This clone was seen a single time. The gene calls are TRBV28 and TRBJ1-5; D might be TRBD1 (5 bases). Germline V gene data show CDR1 as MDHEN and CDR2 as SYDVKM. The CDR3 contains 15 residues. The V end was cut by 5 bases, the J end by 3 bases, with 14 bases between. CDR3 sequence (DNA): TGTGCCAGCAGTCCCCCTCGACAGTACAATCAGCCCCAGCATTTT. It translates to CASSPPRQYNQPQHF. Based on the CDR3 plus reference TRBV28 and TRBJ1-5, the full variable domain is DVKVTQSSRYLVKRTGEKVFLECVQDMDHENMFWYRQDPGLGLRLIYFSYDVKMKEKGDIPEGYSVSREKKERFSLILESASTNQTSMYLCASSPPRQYNQPQHFGDGTRLSIL.

The chain uses TRBV5-4 and TRBJ2-7; D might be TRBD1 (6 bases). The V end lost 0 bases, the J end lost 5 bases, and 15 bases lay between the germline ends. Germline V gene data show CDR1 as SGHNT and CDR2 as YYREEE (reference sequence). The CDR3 contains 15 residues. The CDR3: CASSLGQGRRDEQYF. The CDR3 bases are TGTGCCAGCAGCTTGGGTCAGGGGCGCCGAGACGAGCAGTACTTC. Full variable domain (outside the CDR3, taken from reference TRBV5-4 and TRBJ2-7): ETGVTQSPTHLIKTRGQQVTLRCSSQSGHNTVSWYQQALGQGPQFIFQYYREEENGRGNFPPRFSGLQFPNYSSELNVNALELDDSALYLCASSLGQGRRDEQYFGPGTRLTVT.

The chain joins TRBV2 to TRBJ1-2, with TRBD1 as a possible D gene (6 bases). The germline V gene has CDR1 SNHLY and CDR2 FYNNEI. CDR3 length equals 15 residues. V was clipped by 8 bases and J by 1 base, with 17 bases between them. Here the CDR3 reads CASRYDRRNNYGYTF. The DNA of the CDR3 is TGTGCCAGCCGATACGACAGGCGGAATAACTATGGCTACACCTTC.

The J gene is TRBJ2-1, the V gene TRBV28; 7 nucleotides agree with TRBD1. Trimming cost V 3 bases and J 1 base; bases outside gene matches: 6. Per germline, CDR1 MDHEN and CDR2 SYDVKM. The CDR3 sequence is 16 residues long. The CDR3 loop reads CASSLGPGGSYNEQFF. The CDR3 bases are TGTGCCAGCAGTTTGGGACCAGGGGGATCCTACAATGAGCAGTTCTTC.

The chain is built from TRBV27 and TRBJ1-1; 8 positions agree with TRBD1. The trim removed 6 bases at V and 1 base at J, leaving 16 bases unmatched. This CDR3 contains 18 residues. Germline CDR1 and CDR2: MNHEY and SMNVEV (reference sequence). The CDR3, as DNA: TGTGCCAGCAGCAACAGCCCTCTCAGGGGGCTGACGAACACTGAAGCTTTCTTT. Translating it yields CASSNSPLRGLTNTEAFF.

The genes are TRBV28 and TRBJ1-2; 9 bases match TRBD1. This CDR3 comprises 18 residues. J was trimmed by 6 bases and V by 5 bases; bases with no gene match: 19. Germline lookup yields CDR1 MDHEN and CDR2 SYDVKM. The CDR3 sequence: CASSPSGTGFKSSNGYTF. Here the CDR3 DNA reads TGTGCCAGCAGTCCGTCCGGGACAGGGTTTAAGTCCTCGAATGGCTACACCTTC.

The rearrangement joins TRBV6-4 to TRBJ2-2, with a possible D match to TRBD2 (6 bases). Germline assignment: CDR1 MRHNA and CDR2 SNTAGT. The CDR3 totals 16 residues. Trimming removed 0 bases from V and 4 bases from J, with 12 bases in between. The CDR3: CASSDSGGARTGELFF. The CDR3, as DNA: TGTGCCAGCAGTGACTCAGGCGGGGCTCGCACCGGGGAGCTGTTTTTT.

The rearrangement joins TRBV7-8 to TRBJ1-5, with 9 bases lining up with TRBD1. This CDR3 spans 18 amino acids. The V and J ends lost 5 bases and 6 bases, in that order; junction bases with no gene match: 17. Germline CDR1 and CDR2: SGHVS and FQNEAQ. This CDR3 reads CASSNSFLGQGLGQPQHF. In DNA form, the CDR3 reads TGTGCCAGCAGCAACTCTTTCCTGGGACAGGGTTTGGGTCAGCCCCAGCATTTT.

The chain carries TRBV7-9 and TRBJ2-3; TRBD1 or TRBD2 may be the D gene (5 bases each). Trimming took off 5 bases at V and 2 bases at J, with 17 bases between the two ends. The CDR3 is 16 residues long. CDR1 and CDR2 (germline): SEHNR, FQNEAQ (reference sequence). The CDR3 nucleotides read TGTGCCAGCAGCCGGGGCACGGTGGAGCTCACAGATACGCAGTATTTT. It yields the protein CASSRGTVELTDTQYF.